A single sample is the source of the 20 T cell receptor beta chains below, sequenced in a study of blood T cell repertoires in COVID-19. Profiled with immunoSEQ multiplex PCR; TCRdb holds only in-frame clones, not every one. The sample has just under 150,000 clones, 87% seen once. Source material: peripheral blood. The receptor set was obtained from a woman aged 45-60 years with active or convalescent COVID-19.

The chain uses TRBV2 and TRBJ2-2; a possible D gene is TRBD1 (6 bases). V lost 4 bases and J 0 bases, leaving 9 bases between the germline ends. Germline V gene sequence: CDR1 SNHLY, CDR2 FYNNEI. The CDR3 sequence is 15 residues long. For the CDR3, the DNA is TGTGCCAGCAGTGGACAGGATACGAACACCGGGGAGCTGTTTTTT. Translated, it gives CASSGQDTNTGELFF.

This clone was seen once. This chain links TRBV25-1 with TRBJ1-1, with D possibly being TRBD1 (5 bases). CDR1 is MGHDK, CDR2 SYGVNS, per germline. V was clipped by 6 bases and J by 3 bases, with 11 bases between them. The CDR3 covers 13 residues. CDR3 sequence reads: CASRAGGDTEAFF. DNA of the CDR3: TGTGCCAGCAGAGCGGGGGGGGACACTGAAGCTTTCTTT.

The V gene is TRBV7-9, the J gene TRBJ2-4; TRBD1 matches at 7 bases. The CDR3 runs 16 residues. J gave up 5 bases and V 5 bases, and 12 bases lay outside the gene matches. Germline V CDR1 and CDR2: SEHNR, FQNEAQ (reference sequence). CDR3 sequence: CASSTWTGPSQNIQYF. The CDR3 DNA reads TGTGCCAGCAGCACCTGGACAGGTCCCTCCCAAAACATTCAGTACTTC.

The chain carries TRBV6-5 and TRBJ2-7, with 12 bases fitting TRBD1. Trimming removed 0 bases from V and 7 bases from J; junction bases left unmatched: 4. Germline lookup yields CDR1 MNHEY and CDR2 SVGAGI. CDR3 size: 15 residues. The CDR3 nucleotides are TGTGCCAGCAGTTACTCAGGGACAGGGGGCTGGGAGCAGTACTTC. It encodes CASSYSGTGGWEQYF.

Only one count was recorded for this clone. This CDR3 is also generated by other DNA sequences in the sample. The gene calls are TRBV5-1 and TRBJ2-3; 7 nucleotides match TRBD1. CDR1 is SGHRS and CDR2 is YFSETQ in the germline V gene. The CDR3 loop spans 15 amino acids. V trimming: 0 bases; J trimming: 6 bases; junction bases outside the gene matches: 7. The CDR3 DNA is TGCGCCAGCAGCTTGGAGGGGACAGCAGGGGATACGCAGTATTTT. As protein: CASSLEGTAGDTQYF.

The chain combines TRBV30 with TRBJ1-4, with D perhaps matching TRBD1 (5 bases). The CDR3 sequence is 15 residues long. CDR1 and CDR2 (germline): GTSNPN, SVGIG (reference sequence). V dropped 2 bases and J dropped 5 bases, with 15 bases sitting between them. CDR3 protein: CAWSLGRRSNEKLFF. CDR3 sequence (DNA): TGTGCCTGGAGTCTGGGGCGGCGGTCAAATGAAAAACTGTTTTTT.

The CDR3 DNA follows: TGTGCCAGCAGGACAGGGGGCAGAAACACCATATATTTT. It is translated as CASRTGGRNTIYF. This chain uses TRBV12-3 or TRBV12-4 with TRBJ1-3; the match to TRBD1 covers 10 bases. CDR3 length: 13 residues. The V and J ends lost 6 bases and 5 bases, in that order; junction bases with no gene match: 1.

The rearrangement links TRBV20-1 to TRBJ2-5; D may be TRBD2 (6 bases). Germline V gives CDR1 DFQATT, CDR2 SNEGSKA (reference sequence). The CDR3 is 16 residues long. Trimming took off 3 bases at V and 5 bases at J, with 22 bases between the two ends. The CDR3 loop reads CSASPSRHSAGETQYF. DNA of the CDR3: TGCAGTGCTAGTCCCTCCCGACACTCGGCGGGGGAGACCCAGTACTTC.

This chain connects TRBV6-4 to TRBJ1-5, with D maybe TRBD1 (5 bases). The germline gives CDR1 MRHNA, CDR2 SNTAGT. Trimming removed 4 bases at V and 3 bases at J, with 16 bases between. This CDR3 contains 16 residues. CDR3 DNA: TGTGCCAGCAGTGGTTTAAGGAGGGGACCCAATCAGCCCCAGCATTTT. Protein: CASSGLRRGPNQPQHF.

The chain employs TRBV5-1 and TRBJ2-5, with D maybe TRBD2 (5 bases). The CDR3 is 17 amino acids. Germline lookup yields CDR1 SGHRS and CDR2 YFSETQ. The V end lost 2 bases, the J end lost 4 bases, and 21 bases lay between the germline ends. The CDR3 nucleotides are TGCGCCAGCAGCTTCCCGGGGTCCCCTCGGAGGACAGAGACCCAGTACTTC. It specifies CASSFPGSPRRTETQYF.

This clone appeared a single time. The chain carries TRBV3-1 (or the pseudogene TRBV3-2) and TRBJ1-2; tentatively, D is TRBD1 (5 bases). The V and J ends lost 4 bases and 4 bases respectively, with 16 bases between them. The CDR3 loop spans 15 amino acids. Germline V lookup: CDR1 LGHDT, CDR2 YNNKEL (reference sequence). CDR3 DNA: TGTGCCAGCAGCCCTCCGTGGGGCACTATCTATGGCTACACCTTC. Translation: CASSPPWGTIYGYTF.

J is TRBJ2-2 and V is TRBV6-5; TRBD1 matches at 8 bases. CDR1 and CDR2 from the germline V gene are MNHEY and SVGAGI. The CDR3 spans 15 residues. Trimming took 10 bases from V and 1 from J; bases not matched to a gene: 8. The CDR3 loop reads CATRLGTGNTGELFF. The CDR3 DNA sequence: TGTGCCACCCGACTTGGGACAGGGAACACCGGGGAGCTGTTTTTT.

V usage is TRBV3-1 (or the pseudogene TRBV3-2) and J usage is TRBJ1-5, with a weak D call TRBD1 (5 bases). Germline assignment: CDR1 LGHDT and CDR2 YNNKEL (reference sequence). V lost 6 bases and J 4 bases, leaving 13 bases between the germline ends. The CDR3 extends over 14 amino acids. The CDR3 is CASSLGHTNQPQHF. The CDR3 bases are TGTGCCAGCAGTTTAGGACATACAAATCAGCCCCAGCATTTT.

The gene calls are TRBV15 and TRBJ1-2, with unresolved D. CDR1 LNHNV and CDR2 YYDKDF come from the germline V gene (reference sequence). This CDR3 is 15 amino acids long. V lost 0 bases to trimming and J lost 6 bases, with 14 bases between them. Here the CDR3 reads CATSRDGNRWDGYTF. The DNA for the CDR3 is TGTGCCACCAGCAGAGACGGAAACAGATGGGATGGCTACACCTTC.

The chain joins TRBV11-2 to TRBJ2-5; D might be TRBD2 (6 bases). V lost 3 bases, J lost 5 bases, and 13 bases lay in between. The germline V gene encodes CDR1 SGHAT and CDR2 FQNNGV. The CDR3 runs to 14 residues. CDR3 sequence (DNA): TGTGCCAGCAGCTTCGGGGGATTAGGGGAGACCCAGTACTTC. Translation: CASSFGGLGETQYF.

V usage is TRBV10-3 and J usage is TRBJ1-5; D not certain. The CDR3 extends over 13 amino acids. Per germline, CDR1 ENHRY and CDR2 SYGVKD. The germline V and J ends were trimmed by 6 bases and 7 bases, with 13 bases remaining between them. In DNA form, the CDR3 reads TGTGCCATCAGCGCCGAGTCGGGACAGCCCCAGCATTTT. Residues: CAISAESGQPQHF.

The V gene is TRBV4-1, the J gene TRBJ2-7; D perhaps matches TRBD1 (6 bases). The V end was cut by 1 base, the J end by 3 bases, with 7 bases between. Per the germline V gene, CDR1 is MGHRA and CDR2 is YSYEKL. This CDR3 region has 13 residues. CDR3 residues: CASSQGTDYEQYF. In DNA form, the CDR3 reads TGCGCCAGCAGCCAAGGGACAGACTACGAGCAGTACTTC.

In this sample, this clone turned up once. CDR3 nucleotide sequence: TGTGCCAGCAGTGGGCTGTTTCCAGGGGAGGGCTACACCTTC. Residues: CASSGLFPGEGYTF. This sequence joins TRBV28 and TRBJ1-2; tentative D call: TRBD1 (6 bases). Germline assignment: CDR1 MDHEN and CDR2 SYDVKM. The CDR3 is 14 amino acids. V was cut by 5 bases and J by 8 bases, with 18 bases left in between.

The chain is built from TRBV25-1 and TRBJ1-2; a weak D match, TRBD1 (5 bases). V lost 6 bases and J lost 0, with 8 bases in between. Germline assignment: CDR1 MGHDK and CDR2 SYGVNS. The CDR3 runs to 13 residues. The CDR3 bases are TGTGCCAGCAGCCAGGGTTCTAACTATGGCTACACCTTC. This gives the protein CASSQGSNYGYTF.

The J gene is TRBJ2-1, the V gene TRBV10-1; D remains ambiguous. The germline V gene encodes CDR1 WNHNN and CDR2 SYGVQD (reference sequence). This CDR3 spans 11 amino acids. The ends were cut back, 3 bases at V and 7 bases at J, with 4 bases in the middle. CDR3 region: CASSDVNEQFF. DNA for the CDR3: TGCGCCAGCAGTGACGTTAATGAGCAGTTCTTC.